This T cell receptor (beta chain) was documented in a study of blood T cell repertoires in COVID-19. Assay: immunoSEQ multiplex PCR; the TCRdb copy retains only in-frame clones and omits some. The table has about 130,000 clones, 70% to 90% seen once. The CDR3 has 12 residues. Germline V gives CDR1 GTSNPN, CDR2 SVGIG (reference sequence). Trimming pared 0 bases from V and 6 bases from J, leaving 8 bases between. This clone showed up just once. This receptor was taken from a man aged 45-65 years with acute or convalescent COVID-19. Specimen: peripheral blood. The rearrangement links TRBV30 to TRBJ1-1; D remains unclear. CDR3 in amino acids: CAWSVWQAEAFF. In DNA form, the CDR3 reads TGTGCCTGGAGTGTATGGCAGGCTGAAGCTTTCTTT.